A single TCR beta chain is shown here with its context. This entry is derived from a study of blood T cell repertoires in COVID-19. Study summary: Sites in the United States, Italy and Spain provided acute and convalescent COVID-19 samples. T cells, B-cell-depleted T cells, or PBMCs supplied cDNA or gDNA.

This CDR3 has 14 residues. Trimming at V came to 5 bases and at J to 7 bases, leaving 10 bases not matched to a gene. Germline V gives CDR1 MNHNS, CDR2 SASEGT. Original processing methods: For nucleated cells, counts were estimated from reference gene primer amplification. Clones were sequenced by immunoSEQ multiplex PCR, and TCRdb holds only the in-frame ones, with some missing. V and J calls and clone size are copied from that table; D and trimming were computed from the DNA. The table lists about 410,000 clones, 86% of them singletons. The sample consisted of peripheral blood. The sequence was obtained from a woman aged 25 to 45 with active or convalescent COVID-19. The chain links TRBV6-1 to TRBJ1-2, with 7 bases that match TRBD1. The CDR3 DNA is TGTGCCAGCAGTTCACGTCAGGGGGAGCCTGGCTACACCTTC. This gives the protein CASSSRQGEPGYTF.